The 9 T cell receptor beta chains below were found in one sample sequenced in a study of blood T cell repertoires in COVID-19. Measured with immunoSEQ multiplex PCR; TCRdb has only the in-frame clones, and not every one. The sample lists about 100,000 clones; about 80% were seen once. The sequenced sample consisted of peripheral blood. Every receptor here comes from a woman between 65 and 79 years old with acute or convalescent COVID-19.

This chain joins TRBV18 and TRBJ2-5; weak D call: TRBD2 (5 bases). The CDR3 length is 14 residues. The V gene's germline CDR1 is KGHSH and CDR2 LQKENI. V was trimmed by 4 bases and J by 1 base, leaving 10 bases between them. CDR3 in amino acids: CASSLTITQETQYF. The CDR3, as DNA: TGTGCCAGCTCACTGACTATTACCCAAGAGACCCAGTACTTC.

V gene TRBV3-1 (or the pseudogene TRBV3-2) combines with J gene TRBJ1-2; D gene uncertain. V gave up 0 bases and J gave up 9 bases, with 11 bases separating them. CDR1 is LGHDT and CDR2 is YNNKEL in the germline V gene (reference sequence). The CDR3 covers 13 residues. CDR3 region: CASSQESPKRYTF. The DNA for the CDR3 is TGTGCCAGCAGCCAAGAGTCCCCGAAGCGCTACACCTTC.

The V call is TRBV7-3, the J call TRBJ2-7; D is possibly TRBD1 (6 bases). The length of the CDR3 is 13 residues. In germline, CDR1 is SGHTA, CDR2 FQGTGA. V lost 4 bases and J 6 bases, leaving 13 bases between the germline ends. CDR3: CASSSQGYGEQYF. The CDR3 DNA reads TGTGCCAGCAGCTCCCAGGGGTACGGCGAGCAGTACTTC.

The chain joins TRBV5-5 to TRBJ2-1, with 7 bases aligning to TRBD2. There are 13 residues in the CDR3. CDR1 is SGHKS, CDR2 YYEKEE, per germline (reference sequence). V was clipped by 9 bases and J by 1 base; unmatched bases: 4. The CDR3 region is CATAGGSYNEQFF. The DNA of the CDR3 is TGTGCCACAGCCGGGGGGTCCTACAATGAGCAGTTCTTC.

The chain recombines TRBV19 with TRBJ1-5; D perhaps matches TRBD1 (6 bases). Germline V lookup: CDR1 LNHDA, CDR2 SQIVND (reference sequence). The CDR3 has 16 amino acids. The germline V and J ends were trimmed by 3 bases and 0 bases, with 12 bases remaining between them. DNA of the CDR3: TGTGCCAGTAGTATGGGGGCAGTCTTTAGCAATCAGCCCCAGCATTTT. This encodes CASSMGAVFSNQPQHF.

The chain is built from TRBV7-3 and TRBJ2-7; D is possibly TRBD2 (6 bases). Germline-derived CDR1 and CDR2 are SGHTA and FQGTGA. Between the trimmed V and J ends, which lost 3 bases and 10 bases, there was a span of 16 bases. The CDR3 runs to 13 residues. The CDR3 here is CASSFVAASVQYF. The DNA for the CDR3 is TGTGCCAGCAGCTTTGTGGCCGCTAGCGTTCAGTACTTC.

The chain is built from TRBV7-9 and TRBJ1-2, with a possible D match to TRBD1 (6 bases). Germline loops: CDR1 SEHNR, CDR2 FQNEAQ (reference sequence). Between the trimmed V and J ends, which lost 6 bases and 14 bases, there was a span of 19 bases. CDR3 length equals 12 residues. The CDR3 DNA is TGTGCCAGCAGTTACAACAGGGATCTTAGGACCTTC. Encoded protein: CASSYNRDLRTF.

The chain couples TRBV27 to TRBJ2-1, with a possible D match to TRBD2 (5 bases). Looked up from germline, CDR1 is MNHEY and CDR2 is SMNVEV (reference sequence). Trimming took 3 bases from V and 10 from J, leaving 19 bases between them. This CDR3 contains 15 residues. The CDR3 spells CASSFPGTHRGEQFF. The DNA for the CDR3 is TGTGCCAGCAGTTTTCCTGGCACCCATCGGGGAGAGCAGTTCTTC.

The chain uses TRBV28 and TRBJ1-1; 7 positions agree with TRBD1. The germline V gene has CDR1 MDHEN and CDR2 SYDVKM. This CDR3 contains 14 residues. J was trimmed by 3 bases and V by 3 bases; bases with no gene match: 4. CDR3 amino acids: CASSLAGGYTEAFF. The CDR3 bases are TGTGCCAGCAGTTTGGCAGGGGGTTACACTGAAGCTTTCTTT.